This T cell receptor beta chain was captured in a study of cytomegalovirus exposure and HLA in healthy donors. 13 Jbeta primers and 60 Vbeta primers were used for the PCR. Clones were sequenced by immunoSEQ multiplex PCR, and TCRdb holds only the in-frame ones, with some missing. This table holds around 86,000 clones, almost 80% found once. The CDR3 loop spans 14 amino acids. Looked up from germline, CDR1 is MNHNS and CDR2 is SASEGT. V lost 3 bases and J lost 5; bases outside the gene matches: 4. The chain employs TRBV6-1 and TRBJ1-2, with TRBD1 matching 9 bases. The sample taken for sequencing was PBMCs. The sequence derives from a female donor in good health and CMV-seronegative. This chain's CDR3 is CASSEGDRGYGYTF. The CDR3 DNA reads TGTGCCAGCAGTGAGGGAGACAGGGGGTATGGCTACACCTTC.